This note documents a single T cell receptor beta chain sequence. The antigen remains unidentified. The data stem from a study of cytomegalovirus exposure and HLA in healthy donors. Study conclusions and caveats: For most TCR beta V segments, an earlier analysis put the productive rate at about 87% or about 30% of the time.

Primers for the PCR totalled 60 Vbeta and 13 Jbeta. Here immunoSEQ multiplex PCR was the method, and the copy in TCRdb shows in-frame clones only, minus some. This table has 150,000 to 200,000 clones, about 80% appearing once. This receptor was identified in a woman in her thirties or forties in good health and CMV-seronegative. Sample: PBMCs.

CDR3 amino acids: CAIGEVGETQYF. The CDR3 region has the DNA TGTGCCATCGGGGAGGTGGGAGAGACCCAGTACTTC. The V and J genes are TRBV10-3 and TRBJ2-5; D may be TRBD2 (6 bases). Germline V gene sequence: CDR1 ENHRY, CDR2 SYGVKD. V shed 8 bases and J shed 4 bases, with 11 bases lying between them. The CDR3 covers 12 residues.